Listed below are T cell receptor beta chains from one sample, sequenced in a study of blood T cell repertoires in COVID-19. Using immunoSEQ multiplex PCR, the repertoire was profiled, and TCRdb retains in-frame clones only, with some absent. The table has 150,000 or so clones, around 73% seen once. The sequenced material came from peripheral blood. The receptor source for this set is a woman between 45 and 65 years old with active or convalescent COVID-19. CDR3s include the opening cysteine and the closing phenylalanine or tryptophan. The D gene is left open where the match is weak. Size is omitted from some rows. Given values are once, few, many or a class for expanded clones.

CDR3 | DNA | size | J | D | V
CASSLLAIAGGQETQYF | TGTGCCAGCAGCTTACTGGCGATAGCGGGGGGCCAAGAGACCCAGTACTTC | - | TRBJ2-5 | TRBD2 | TRBV11-2
CASSLTHRVVGNEQYF | TGTGCCAGCAGTCTCACCCACAGGGTGGTTGGTAACGAGCAGTACTTC | - | TRBJ2-7 | - | TRBV27
CASSFTGARTTEAFF | TGTGCCAGCAGCTTTACAGGGGCTAGGACCACTGAAGCTTTCTTT | - | TRBJ1-1 | TRBD1 | TRBV5-6
CASSQGGRRSWNTEAFF | TGCGCCAGCAGCCAAGGAGGTCGGCGGAGTTGGAACACTGAAGCTTTCTTT | once | TRBJ1-1 | - | TRBV4-3
CASSPRDSGGYGYTF | TGTGCCAGCTCACCGAGGGACAGCGGCGGCTATGGCTACACCTTC | - | TRBJ1-2 | TRBD1 | TRBV18
CASRNPTSTGELFF | TGTGCCAGCAGGAACCCTACTAGTACCGGGGAGCTGTTTTTT | - | TRBJ2-2 | - | TRBV11-2
CASSLARPGTGASGANVLTF | TGCGCCAGCAGCTTGGCCAGACCCGGGACAGGGGCATCTGGGGCCAACGTCCTGACTTTC | - | TRBJ2-6 | TRBD1 | TRBV5-1
CASSLYHPGTGRDSSPYF | TGTGCCAGCAGCCTCTACCATCCTGGGACAGGGAGGGACTCCAGCCCGTACTTC | - | TRBJ2-7 | TRBD1 | TRBV5-6
CASSSREGGGSNEKLFF | TGTGCCAGCAGTTCCCGTGAAGGGGGGGGATCCAATGAAAAACTGTTTTTT | few | TRBJ1-4 | - | TRBV27
CSSSLGNTIYF | TGCAGCTCTTCTCTTGGAAACACCATATATTTT | - | TRBJ1-3 | - | TRBV29-1
CSVEQGWTEAFF | TGCAGCGTTGAACAGGGATGGACTGAAGCTTTCTTT | few | TRBJ1-1 | - | TRBV29-1
CATSRGDFPNTEAFF | TGTGCCACCAGCAGAGGGGACTTTCCGAACACTGAAGCTTTCTTT | - | TRBJ1-1 | - | TRBV15
CASSEALRRRDNEQFF | TGTGCCAGCAGTGAAGCGCTTCGGCGGAGGGACAATGAGCAGTTCTTC | - | TRBJ2-1 | - | TRBV6-1
CASSSGLAGLLSTDTQYF | TGCGCCAGCAGCTCGGGACTAGCGGGACTCTTGAGCACAGATACGCAGTATTTT | - | TRBJ2-3 | TRBD2 | TRBV5-1
CAWTAQGLSQPQHF | TGTGCCTGGACCGCACAGGGTTTGAGTCAGCCCCAGCATTTT | once | TRBJ1-5 | - | TRBV30
CASSRGQGRRQPQHF | TGTGCCAGCAGCCGCGGACAGGGAAGGAGACAGCCCCAGCATTTT | few | TRBJ1-5 | TRBD1 | TRBV7-8
CASSLSSGGDGYTF | TGTGCCAGCAGCTTGTCCTCAGGAGGGGATGGCTACACCTTC | many | TRBJ1-2 | - | TRBV5-4
CATTYRGSGANVLTF | TGTGCCACCACCTACAGGGGGTCTGGGGCCAACGTCCTGACTTTC | once | TRBJ2-6 | TRBD1 | TRBV15
CASRAGGPTQYF | TGTGCCAGCAGGGCAGGAGGGCCAACGCAGTATTTT | - | TRBJ2-3 | - | TRBV27
CASSLEAGGYTF | TGTGCCAGCAGCTTAGAGGCAGGGGGCTACACCTTC | - | TRBJ1-2 | - | TRBV7-2